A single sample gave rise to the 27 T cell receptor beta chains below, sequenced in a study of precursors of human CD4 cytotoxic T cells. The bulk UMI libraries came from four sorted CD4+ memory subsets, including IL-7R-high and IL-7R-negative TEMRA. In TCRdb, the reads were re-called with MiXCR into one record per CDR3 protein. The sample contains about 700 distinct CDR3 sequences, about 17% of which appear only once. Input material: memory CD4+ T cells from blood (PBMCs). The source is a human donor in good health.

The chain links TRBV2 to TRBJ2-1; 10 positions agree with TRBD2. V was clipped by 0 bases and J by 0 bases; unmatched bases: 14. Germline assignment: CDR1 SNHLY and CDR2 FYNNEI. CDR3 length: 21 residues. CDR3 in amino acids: CASSEALLLAGPRSSYNEQFF. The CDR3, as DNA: TGTGCCAGCAGTGAAGCGCTTCTACTAGCGGGGCCACGAAGCTCCTACAATGAGCAGTTCTTC. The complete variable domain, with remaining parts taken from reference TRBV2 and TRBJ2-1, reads EPEVTQTPSHQVTQMGQEVILRCVPISNHLYFYWYRQILGQKVEFLVSFYNNEISEKSEIFDDQFSVERPDGSNFTLKIRSTKLEDSAMYFCASSEALLLAGPRSSYNEQFFGPGTRLTVL.

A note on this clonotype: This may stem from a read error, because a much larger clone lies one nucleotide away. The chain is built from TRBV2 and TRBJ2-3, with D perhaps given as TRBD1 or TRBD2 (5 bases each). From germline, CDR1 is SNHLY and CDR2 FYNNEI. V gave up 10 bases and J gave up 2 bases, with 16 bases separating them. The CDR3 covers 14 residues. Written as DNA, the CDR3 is TGTGCCAACAGGAGAGGGAGCAACACAGATACGCAGTATTTT. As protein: CANRRGSNTDTQYF.

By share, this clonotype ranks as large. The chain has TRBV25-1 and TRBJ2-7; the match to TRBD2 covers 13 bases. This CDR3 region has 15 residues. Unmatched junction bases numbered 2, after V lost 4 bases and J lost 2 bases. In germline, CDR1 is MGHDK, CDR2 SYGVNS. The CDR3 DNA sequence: TGTGCCAGCAGTGGACTAGCGGGAGGACCCTACGAGCAGTACTTC. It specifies CASSGLAGGPYEQYF.

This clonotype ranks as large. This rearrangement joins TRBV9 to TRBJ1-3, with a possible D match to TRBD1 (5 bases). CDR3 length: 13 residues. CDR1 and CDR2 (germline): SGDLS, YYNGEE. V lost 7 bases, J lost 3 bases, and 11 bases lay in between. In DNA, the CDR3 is TGTGCCAGCTCTAGGGGAGATGGAAACACCATATATTTT. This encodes CASSRGDGNTIYF.

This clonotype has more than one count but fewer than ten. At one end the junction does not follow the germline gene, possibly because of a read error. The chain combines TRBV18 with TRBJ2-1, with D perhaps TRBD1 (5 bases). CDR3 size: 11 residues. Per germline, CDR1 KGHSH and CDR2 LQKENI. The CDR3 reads CTSSLRTEQFF. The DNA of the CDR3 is TGTACCAGCTCGCTCCGGACAGAGCAGTTCTTC.

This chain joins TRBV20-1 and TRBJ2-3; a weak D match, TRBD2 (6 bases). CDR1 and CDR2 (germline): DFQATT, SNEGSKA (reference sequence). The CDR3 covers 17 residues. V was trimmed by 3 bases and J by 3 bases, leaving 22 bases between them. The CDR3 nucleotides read TGCAGTGCTAGTAAGGCCTTACTAGCCTGGGGGACAGATACGCAGTATTTT. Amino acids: CSASKALLAWGTDTQYF.

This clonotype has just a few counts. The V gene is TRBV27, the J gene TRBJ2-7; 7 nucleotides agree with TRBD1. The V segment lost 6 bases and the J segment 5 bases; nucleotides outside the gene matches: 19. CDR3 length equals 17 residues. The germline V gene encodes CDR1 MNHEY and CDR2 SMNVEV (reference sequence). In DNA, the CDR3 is TGTGCCAGCAGCCGACCGCCCTCCGGGACAGTATTAGACGAGCAGTACTTC. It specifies CASSRPPSGTVLDEQYF.

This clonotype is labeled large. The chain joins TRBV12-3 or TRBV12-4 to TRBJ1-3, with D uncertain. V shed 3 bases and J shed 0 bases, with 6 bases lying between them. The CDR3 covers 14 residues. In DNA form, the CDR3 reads TGTGCCAGCAGTTTGAGCAGCTCTGGAAACACCATATATTTT. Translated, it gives CASSLSSSGNTIYF.

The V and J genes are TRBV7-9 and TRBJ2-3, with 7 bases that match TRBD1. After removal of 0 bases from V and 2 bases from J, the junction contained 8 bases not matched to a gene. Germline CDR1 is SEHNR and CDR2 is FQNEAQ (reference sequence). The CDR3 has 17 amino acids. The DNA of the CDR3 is TGTGCCAGCAGCTTAGCGCTACAGGACAGGCTCACAGATACGCAGTATTTT. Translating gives CASSLALQDRLTDTQYF.

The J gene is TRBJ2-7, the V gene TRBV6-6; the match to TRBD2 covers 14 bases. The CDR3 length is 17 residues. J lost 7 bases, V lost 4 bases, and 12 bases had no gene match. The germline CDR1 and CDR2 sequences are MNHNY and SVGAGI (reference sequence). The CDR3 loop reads CASSLPTSGRAQYEQYF. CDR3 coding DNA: TGTGCCAGCAGTTTACCGACTAGCGGGAGGGCACAATATGAGCAGTACTTC.

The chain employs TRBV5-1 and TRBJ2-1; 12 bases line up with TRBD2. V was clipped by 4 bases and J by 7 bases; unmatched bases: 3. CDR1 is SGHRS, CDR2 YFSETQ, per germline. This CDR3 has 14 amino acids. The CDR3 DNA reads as TGCGCCAGCAGCCTGACTAGCGGGGGTAATGAGCAGTTCTTC. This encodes CASSLTSGGNEQFF.

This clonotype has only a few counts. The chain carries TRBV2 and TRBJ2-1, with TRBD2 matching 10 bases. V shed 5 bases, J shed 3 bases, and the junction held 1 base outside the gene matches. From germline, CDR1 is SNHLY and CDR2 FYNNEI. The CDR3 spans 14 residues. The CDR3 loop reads CASSSGGGYNEQFF. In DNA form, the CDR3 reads TGTGCCAGCAGTAGCGGGGGGGGCTACAATGAGCAGTTCTTC.

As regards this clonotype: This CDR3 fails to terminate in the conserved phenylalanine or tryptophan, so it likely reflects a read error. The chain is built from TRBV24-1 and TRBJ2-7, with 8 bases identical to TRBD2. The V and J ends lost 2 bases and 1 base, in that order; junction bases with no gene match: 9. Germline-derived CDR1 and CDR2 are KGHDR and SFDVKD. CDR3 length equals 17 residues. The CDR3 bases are TGTGCCACCAGTGATTGCCAGTCCGGGAGGGGGTCCTACGAGCAGTACTTA. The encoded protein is CATSDCQSGRGSYEQYL.

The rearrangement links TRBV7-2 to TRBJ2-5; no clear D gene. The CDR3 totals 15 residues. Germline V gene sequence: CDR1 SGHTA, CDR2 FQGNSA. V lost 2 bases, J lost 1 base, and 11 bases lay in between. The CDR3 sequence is CASSLFKSIQETQYF. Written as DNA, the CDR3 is TGTGCCAGCAGCTTATTTAAATCCATCCAAGAGACCCAGTACTTC.

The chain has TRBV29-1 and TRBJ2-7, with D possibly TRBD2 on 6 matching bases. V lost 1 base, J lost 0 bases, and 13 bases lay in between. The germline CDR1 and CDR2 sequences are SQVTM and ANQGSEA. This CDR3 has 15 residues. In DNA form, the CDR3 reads TGCAGCGTTGAAGTTCTGGGGGACTTCTCCTACGAGCAGTACTTC. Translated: CSVEVLGDFSYEQYF.

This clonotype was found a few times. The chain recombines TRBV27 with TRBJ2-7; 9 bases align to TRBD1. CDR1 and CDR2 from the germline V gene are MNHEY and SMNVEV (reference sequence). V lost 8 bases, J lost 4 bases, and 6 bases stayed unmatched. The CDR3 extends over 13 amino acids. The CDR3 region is CASGRDRDYEQYF. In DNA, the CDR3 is TGTGCCAGCGGCCGGGACAGGGATTACGAGCAGTACTTC.

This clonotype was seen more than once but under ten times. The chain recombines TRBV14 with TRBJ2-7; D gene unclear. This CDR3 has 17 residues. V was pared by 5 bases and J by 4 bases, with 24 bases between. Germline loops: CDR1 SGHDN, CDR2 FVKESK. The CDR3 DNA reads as TGTGCCAGCAGCAGGGCCCCCTCATGGACGCAGCCTTACGAGCAGTACTTC. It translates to CASSRAPSWTQPYEQYF.

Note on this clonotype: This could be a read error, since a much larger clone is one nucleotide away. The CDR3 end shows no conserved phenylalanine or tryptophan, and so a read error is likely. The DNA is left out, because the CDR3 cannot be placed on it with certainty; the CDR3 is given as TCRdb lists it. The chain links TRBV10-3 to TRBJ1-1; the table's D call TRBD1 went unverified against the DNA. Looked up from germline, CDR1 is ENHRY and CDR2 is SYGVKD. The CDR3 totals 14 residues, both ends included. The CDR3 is CAISANAGQGLTFL.

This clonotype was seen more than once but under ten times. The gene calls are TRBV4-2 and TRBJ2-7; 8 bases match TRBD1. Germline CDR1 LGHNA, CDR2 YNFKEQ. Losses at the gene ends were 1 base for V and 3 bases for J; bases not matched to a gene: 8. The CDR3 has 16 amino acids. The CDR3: CASSQGQGQEIYEQYF. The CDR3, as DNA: TGTGCCAGCAGCCAAGGTCAGGGACAGGAGATCTACGAGCAGTACTTC.

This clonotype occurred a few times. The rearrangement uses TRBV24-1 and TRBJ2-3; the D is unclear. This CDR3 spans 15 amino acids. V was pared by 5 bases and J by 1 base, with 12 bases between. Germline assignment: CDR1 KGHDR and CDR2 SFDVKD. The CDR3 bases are TGTGCCACCAGTGGTGCTATCGGTGGCACAGATACGCAGTATTTT. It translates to CATSGAIGGTDTQYF.

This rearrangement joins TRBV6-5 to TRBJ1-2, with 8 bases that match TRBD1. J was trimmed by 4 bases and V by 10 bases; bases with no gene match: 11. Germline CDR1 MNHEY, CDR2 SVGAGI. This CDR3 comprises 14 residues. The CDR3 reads CATTDRTGIYGYTF. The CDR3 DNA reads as TGTGCCACTACCGACCGGACAGGGATCTATGGCTACACCTTC.

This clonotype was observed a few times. The CDR3 DNA reads TGTGCCAGCGGGCCTAGCGGGGGGACTCCTAGCACAGATACGCAGTATTTT. Translated: CASGPSGGTPSTDTQYF. The chain employs TRBV12-3 or TRBV12-4 and TRBJ2-3, with 11 positions matching TRBD2. V shed 8 bases, J shed 0 bases, and the junction held 10 bases outside the gene matches. The CDR3 runs to 17 residues.

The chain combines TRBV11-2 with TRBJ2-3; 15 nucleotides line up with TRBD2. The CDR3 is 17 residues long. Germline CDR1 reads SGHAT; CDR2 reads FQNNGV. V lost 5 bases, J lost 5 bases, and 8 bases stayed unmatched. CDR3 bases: TGTGCCAGCAGCCCGGGACTAGCGGGAGGATTGGGAGATACGCAGTATTTT. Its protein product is CASSPGLAGGLGDTQYF.

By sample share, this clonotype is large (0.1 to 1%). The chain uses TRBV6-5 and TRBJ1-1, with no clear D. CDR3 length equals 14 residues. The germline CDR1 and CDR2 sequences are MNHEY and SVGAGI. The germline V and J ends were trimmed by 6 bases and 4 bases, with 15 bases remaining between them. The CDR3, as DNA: TGTGCCAGCAGGCCTCGAATATTGGGCACTGAAGCTTTCTTT. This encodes CASRPRILGTEAFF.

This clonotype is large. The CDR3 DNA sequence: TGCAGTGCCGGACGGAGGAACACTGAAGCTTTCTTT. Its translation is CSAGRRNTEAFF. This chain connects TRBV20-1 to TRBJ1-1, with no clear D. The ends were cut back, 6 bases at V and 1 base at J, with 9 bases in the middle. The CDR3 runs 12 residues. Germline loops: CDR1 DFQATT, CDR2 SNEGSKA (reference sequence).

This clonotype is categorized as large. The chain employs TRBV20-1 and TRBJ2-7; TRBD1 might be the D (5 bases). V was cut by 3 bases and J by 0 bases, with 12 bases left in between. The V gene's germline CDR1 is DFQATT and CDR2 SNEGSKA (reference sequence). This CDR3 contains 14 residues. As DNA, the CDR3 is TGCAGTGCTAGGCAGGGCGTAAGCTCCTACGAGCAGTACTTC. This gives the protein CSARQGVSSYEQYF.

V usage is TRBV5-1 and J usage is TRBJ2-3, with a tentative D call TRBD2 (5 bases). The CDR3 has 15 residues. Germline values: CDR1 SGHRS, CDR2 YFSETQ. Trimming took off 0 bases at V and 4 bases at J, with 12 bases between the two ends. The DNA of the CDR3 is TGCGCCAGCAGCTTGGAATGGCTAGCTCCAGATACGCAGTATTTT. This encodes CASSLEWLAPDTQYF.